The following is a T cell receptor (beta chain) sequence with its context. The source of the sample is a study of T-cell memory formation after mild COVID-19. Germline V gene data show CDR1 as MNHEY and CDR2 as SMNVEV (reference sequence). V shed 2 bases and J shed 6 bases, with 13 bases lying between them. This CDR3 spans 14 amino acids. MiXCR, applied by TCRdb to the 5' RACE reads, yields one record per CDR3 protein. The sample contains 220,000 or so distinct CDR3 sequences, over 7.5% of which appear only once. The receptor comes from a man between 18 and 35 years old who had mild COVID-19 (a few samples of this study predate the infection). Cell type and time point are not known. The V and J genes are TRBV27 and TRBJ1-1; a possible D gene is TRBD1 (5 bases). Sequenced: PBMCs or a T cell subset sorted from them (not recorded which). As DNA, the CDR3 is TGTGCCAGCAGTTTAGGAGGCGGGGGTGCTGAAGCTTTCTTT. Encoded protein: CASSLGGGGAEAFF.